Below, 4 T cell receptor beta chains from the same sample are listed, as sequenced in a study of blood T cell repertoires in COVID-19. Assay: immunoSEQ multiplex PCR; the TCRdb copy retains only in-frame clones and omits some. The data show about 98,000 clones, roughly 85% seen once. Sequencing input: peripheral blood. These receptors all come from a man between 65 and 85 years old with acute or convalescent COVID-19.

The rearrangement uses TRBV5-6 and TRBJ2-7; 8 bases match TRBD1. V gave up 7 bases and J gave up 1 base; unmatched junction bases: 7. Per germline, CDR1 SGHDT and CDR2 YYEEEE. The CDR3 contains 14 residues. The CDR3 DNA is TGTGCCAGCGGGTACCGGGACAGGTCCTACGAGCAGTACTTC. This translates into CASGYRDRSYEQYF.

The genes are TRBV7-9 and TRBJ2-2, with 9 bases matching TRBD2. V gave up 2 bases and J gave up 1 base; unmatched junction bases: 8. The germline gives CDR1 SEHNR, CDR2 FQNEAQ (reference sequence). The CDR3 spans 18 residues. CDR3 nucleotides: TGTGCCAGCAGCTTACCGCGGGGGGGCGTCGGGAACACCGGGGAGCTGTTTTTT. Translated, it gives CASSLPRGGVGNTGELFF.

V gene TRBV28 combines with J gene TRBJ2-7; maybe TRBD1 (7 bases). CDR1 and CDR2 (germline): MDHEN, SYDVKM. Trimming took off 6 bases at V and 1 base at J, with 16 bases between the two ends. This CDR3 spans 15 amino acids. CDR3 DNA sequence: TGTGCCAGCAGGGTCGGGGCAGGGGGGTCCTACGAGCAGTACTTC. Encoded protein: CASRVGAGGSYEQYF.

J is TRBJ2-5 and V is TRBV9, with 7 positions matching TRBD1. Germline assignment: CDR1 SGDLS and CDR2 YYNGEE. The CDR3 spans 16 residues. V gave up 4 bases and J gave up 3 bases; unmatched junction bases: 12. The CDR3 DNA is TGTGCCAGCAGCTCCCGGACAGGTACATGGGAAGAGACCCAGTACTTC. Translated, it gives CASSSRTGTWEETQYF.